The 6 T cell receptor beta chains below were found in one sample sequenced in a study of human T cells and chemical hapten exposure. TCRdb used MiXCR to reprocess the RACE reads, holding one entry per CDR3 protein. The data show around 130,000 distinct CDR3 sequences, with roughly 10% seen just once and around 2.5% held by the top ten. The time point was: patch test 3, about 24 weeks after DPC sensitization. Noted treatment: therapeutic diphenylcyclopropenone sensitization with weekly scalp DPC. The starting material was whole blood, obtained in connection with sensitization to the hapten diphenylcyclopropenone (DPC). Receptors were obtained from a woman between 50 and 59 years old with alopecia areata. Some clones in this sample may be carry-over from other donors' samples.

This clonotype was seen many times. The CDR3 bases are TGCAGCGTCGCAGGGGGTAACACTGAAGCTTTCTTT. Its translation: CSVAGGNTEAFF. The rearrangement links TRBV29-1 to TRBJ1-1, with 7 bases fitting TRBD1. The ends lost 6 bases at V and 2 bases at J; junction bases unmatched: 3. The CDR3 extends over 12 amino acids. CDR1 is SQVTM and CDR2 is ANQGSEA in the germline V gene.

This clonotype was recorded a few times. This chain uses TRBV20-1 with TRBJ2-5, with D perhaps matching TRBD1 (6 bases). Between the trimmed V and J ends, which lost 6 bases and 5 bases, there was a span of 13 bases. The CDR3 consists of 12 residues. Germline lookup yields CDR1 DFQATT and CDR2 SNEGSKA (reference sequence). The CDR3, as DNA: TGCAGTGCCCAGGGGCTAGTTGAGACCCAGTACTTC. It yields the protein CSAQGLVETQYF.

This clonotype was recorded at least ten times. The chain has TRBV12-3 or TRBV12-4 and TRBJ2-7; 9 nucleotides align to TRBD1. V was clipped by 4 bases and J by 8 bases; unmatched bases: 3. This CDR3 comprises 12 residues. CDR3 loop: CASSSDRGKQYF. The CDR3 coding sequence is TGTGCCAGCAGTTCGGACAGGGGCAAGCAGTACTTC.

V is TRBV6-5 and J is TRBJ2-7; 11 bases are a match to TRBD2. The CDR3 is made up of 19 amino acids. Germline lookup yields CDR1 MNHEY and CDR2 SVGAGI. The V gene end was trimmed by 0 bases and the J gene end by 4 bases; junction bases not matched to a gene: 14. The CDR3 spells CASSYSMGRASGRTYEQYF. CDR3 DNA: TGTGCCAGCAGTTACTCGATGGGGCGTGCTAGCGGGAGGACATACGAGCAGTACTTC.

The genes are TRBV27 and TRBJ2-3; TRBD2 agrees at 10 bases. With V trimmed by 5 bases and J by 0 bases, 8 bases remained unmatched. The CDR3 runs 17 residues. Germline assignment: CDR1 MNHEY and CDR2 SMNVEV (reference sequence). This chain's CDR3 is CASSRGLAWASTDTQYF. CDR3 nucleotides: TGTGCCAGCAGTCGGGGACTAGCGTGGGCGAGCACAGATACGCAGTATTTT.

The gene calls are TRBV5-6 and TRBJ2-7, with 10 nucleotides matching TRBD1. The CDR3 consists of 14 residues. Germline V lookup: CDR1 SGHDT, CDR2 YYEEEE. Germline trimming cut 2 bases from V and 3 bases from J; bases unmatched to any gene: 2. CDR3 residues: CASSFWTGGYEQYF. The CDR3 DNA sequence: TGTGCCAGCAGCTTCTGGACAGGGGGCTACGAGCAGTACTTC.